This TCR beta chain was sequenced for a study of cytomegalovirus exposure and HLA in healthy donors. Study-wide context: Assignment to the Caucasian-associated ancestry cluster applied to around 80% of the approximately 390 genotyped donors.

Study-wide results and caveats: Of the V segments, some could not be distinguished, including TRBV6-2 and TRBV6-3, and were excluded. TCR beta sequences numbering around 15,000 were associated with HLA alleles at 0.05 false discovery rate in a later analysis.

The primer mix had 60 Vbeta and 13 Jbeta primers. Only in-frame clones appear in the TCRdb table, and some are missing; sequencing was by immunoSEQ multiplex PCR. The profile shows approximately 170,000 clones, about 82% of them singletons. Regarding this clone: What it recognizes is unknown.

There are 13 residues in the CDR3. CDR1 and CDR2 (germline): SGHNT, YENEEA. With 3 bases removed from V and 5 bases from J, the gap between germline ends came to 11 bases. V is TRBV11-3 and J is TRBJ2-7; D is uncertain. Sequenced: PBMCs. The source is a male donor in good health and CMV-seronegative. CDR3 sequence: CASSLLAQDEQYF. In nucleotides, the CDR3 is TGTGCCAGCAGCTTGTTGGCCCAGGACGAGCAGTACTTC.